These T cell receptor beta chains were read from a single sample in a study of blood T cells in healthy people across ages. MiXCR, run by TCRdb on the 5' RACE reads, gives a single entry per CDR3 protein. The repertoire includes over 700,000 distinct CDR3 sequences, roughly 50% of them detected once, and 41% sits in the top ten. Material: blood. The source of these receptors is a man at least 80 years old in good health. Both conserved end residues are part of each CDR3. The D gene is left open where the match is weak. Only part of the rows carry a size: once, few, many, or a class if the clone is expanded.

D gene: -; V gene: TRBV20-1; clone size: once; J gene: TRBJ2-7; CDR3 DNA: TGCAGTGCTATTGGGAACGAGCAGTACTTC; CDR3 protein: CSAIGNEQYF
D gene: -; V gene: TRBV7-2; clone size: -; J gene: TRBJ2-4; CDR3 DNA: TGTGCCAGCACCCACGGTGGGGCCAAAAACATTCAGTACTTC; CDR3 protein: CASTHGGAKNIQYF
D gene: -; V gene: TRBV28; clone size: -; J gene: TRBJ1-2; CDR3 DNA: TGTGCCAGCAGTGCCACCTGGCATGTCACCTTC; CDR3 protein: CASSATWHVTF
D gene: TRBD2; V gene: TRBV14; clone size: few; J gene: TRBJ2-1; CDR3 DNA: TGTGCCAGCAGCCGATCGGGACTAGCGGGAGGTTCCTACAATGAGCAGTTCTTC; CDR3 protein: CASSRSGLAGGSYNEQFF
D gene: TRBD1; V gene: TRBV10-3; clone size: -; J gene: TRBJ1-1; CDR3 DNA: TGTGCCATCACCGAAGGGACAGCGAACACTGAAGCTTTCTTT; CDR3 protein: CAITEGTANTEAFF
D gene: -; V gene: TRBV9; clone size: once; J gene: TRBJ2-7; CDR3 DNA: TGTGCCAGCAGCGTAGATGAGGTAGTGAATGAGCAGTACTTC; CDR3 protein: CASSVDEVVNEQYF
D gene: -; V gene: TRBV3-1; clone size: -; J gene: TRBJ2-5; CDR3 DNA: TGTGCCAGCCGAACGAGCGCGACGCCGGCAGAGACCCAGTACTTC; CDR3 protein: CASRTSATPAETQYF
D gene: TRBD2; V gene: TRBV20-1; clone size: -; J gene: TRBJ2-1; CDR3 DNA: TGCAGTGCTAGAGCCTCAAAAACTAGCGGGAGCACGACGTACAATGAGCAGTTCTTC; CDR3 protein: CSARASKTSGSTTYNEQFF
D gene: TRBD1; V gene: TRBV7-3; clone size: -; J gene: TRBJ2-7; CDR3 DNA: TGTGCCAGCAGCTTAAGGCAGGGGGCGCATTACGAGCAGTACTTC; CDR3 protein: CASSLRQGAHYEQYF
D gene: TRBD2; V gene: TRBV4-2; clone size: few; J gene: TRBJ2-7; CDR3 DNA: TGTGCCAGCAGCCAAGATCCCAGCGGGAATTACGAGCAGTACTTC; CDR3 protein: CASSQDPSGNYEQYF
D gene: -; V gene: TRBV5-1; clone size: few; J gene: TRBJ2-5; CDR3 DNA: TGCGCCAGCAGCTCCGGGAACCCAGAGACCCAGTACTTC; CDR3 protein: CASSSGNPETQYF
D gene: TRBD2; V gene: TRBV27; clone size: -; J gene: TRBJ2-7; CDR3 DNA: TGTGCCAGCAGACCCCTAGCGGGACCTCCTGGGGAGCAGTACTTC; CDR3 protein: CASRPLAGPPGEQYF
D gene: TRBD1; V gene: TRBV6-1; clone size: few; J gene: TRBJ1-4; CDR3 DNA: TGTGCCAGCAGTGAAGTGGTGACAGGGAACGAAAAACTGTTTTTT; CDR3 protein: CASSEVVTGNEKLFF
D gene: TRBD1; V gene: TRBV5-1; clone size: -; J gene: TRBJ1-5; CDR3 DNA: TGCGCCAGCAGCTTGGGGGACAGTTTTGGGGGTCAGCCCCAGCATTTT; CDR3 protein: CASSLGDSFGGQPQHF
D gene: -; V gene: TRBV29-1; clone size: -; J gene: TRBJ2-1; CDR3 DNA: TGCAGCGTTGGAGACCGGGGTGAGCAGTTCTTC; CDR3 protein: CSVGDRGEQFF
D gene: TRBD1; V gene: TRBV4-1; clone size: -; J gene: TRBJ1-5; CDR3 DNA: TGCGCCAGCAGCCAATCGGTACAGGGGTTAGGTCAGCCCCAGCATTTT; CDR3 protein: CASSQSVQGLGQPQHF
D gene: TRBD1; V gene: TRBV11-2; clone size: -; J gene: TRBJ2-7; CDR3 DNA: TGTGCCAGCACCGGGACAGGGAAGCGCGAGCAGTACTTC; CDR3 protein: CASTGTGKREQYF
D gene: -; V gene: TRBV7-9; clone size: many; J gene: TRBJ1-2; CDR3 DNA: TGTGCCAGCAGCTTAGCGGGTGGCTACACCTTC; CDR3 protein: CASSLAGGYTF
D gene: -; V gene: TRBV18; clone size: -; J gene: TRBJ2-5; CDR3 DNA: TGTGCCAGCTCACCACGAGCAGGGCCGCAGGGAAAAGAGACCCAGTACTTC; CDR3 protein: CASSPRAGPQGKETQYF
D gene: -; V gene: TRBV7-8; clone size: -; J gene: TRBJ2-5; CDR3 DNA: TGTGCCAGCTTAAGGGATCTCGGCTACAATGGGCAGTACTTC; CDR3 protein: CASLRDLGYNGQYF
D gene: -; V gene: TRBV5-1; clone size: -; J gene: TRBJ2-1; CDR3 DNA: TGCGCCAGCAGCGCTGCCCAGGGATTTGATGAGCAGTTCTTC; CDR3 protein: CASSAAQGFDEQFF
D gene: -; V gene: TRBV7-3; clone size: -; J gene: TRBJ2-3; CDR3 DNA: TGTGCCAGCAGCCCGTCCGGGGCCTCAGTAAATACGCAGTATTTT; CDR3 protein: CASSPSGASVNTQYF
D gene: TRBD2; V gene: TRBV3-1; clone size: -; J gene: TRBJ2-1; CDR3 DNA: TGTGCCAGCAGCCAAGCCGGGGGGACCTACAATGAGCAGTTCTTC; CDR3 protein: CASSQAGGTYNEQFF
D gene: -; V gene: TRBV4-2; clone size: -; J gene: TRBJ1-4; CDR3 DNA: TGTGCCAGCAGCCAAGGAGGTGGGGCTGGTGAAAAACTGTTTTTT; CDR3 protein: CASSQGGGAGEKLFF
D gene: -; V gene: TRBV20-1; clone size: -; J gene: TRBJ2-7; CDR3 DNA: TGCAGTGCTAGAGGTGGGAGCGGTCGTAGGTATGAGCAGTACTTC; CDR3 protein: CSARGGSGRRYEQYF
D gene: -; V gene: TRBV28; clone size: -; J gene: TRBJ2-6; CDR3 DNA: TGTGCCAGCAGTTTTGGGAGTCTGGGGCGTGGGGCCAACGTCCTGACTTTC; CDR3 protein: CASSFGSLGRGANVLTF
D gene: TRBD1; V gene: TRBV5-8; clone size: few; J gene: TRBJ2-3; CDR3 DNA: TGTGCCAGCAGCGGACAGGGGGTAGGAGATACGCAGTATTTT; CDR3 protein: CASSGQGVGDTQYF
D gene: TRBD2; V gene: TRBV9; clone size: once; J gene: TRBJ2-5; CDR3 DNA: TGTGCCAGCAGCGTAGGTGCTAGCGGGAGGTTTGAGACCCAGTACTTC; CDR3 protein: CASSVGASGRFETQYF
D gene: -; V gene: TRBV7-2; clone size: few; J gene: TRBJ2-7; CDR3 DNA: TGTGCCAGCAACCAACCCGGTTCGGCTATTGAGCAGTACTTC; CDR3 protein: CASNQPGSAIEQYF
D gene: -; V gene: TRBV20-1; clone size: -; J gene: TRBJ2-7; CDR3 DNA: TGCAGTGCCATAGGGGGGGGCTACGAGCAGTACTTC; CDR3 protein: CSAIGGGYEQYF
D gene: TRBD2; V gene: TRBV4-2; clone size: -; J gene: TRBJ2-3; CDR3 DNA: TGTGCCAGCAGCCAAGATCCGGATGCGGGAGGACTGAGCACAGATACGCAGTATTTT; CDR3 protein: CASSQDPDAGGLSTDTQYF
D gene: TRBD1; V gene: TRBV6-5; clone size: -; J gene: TRBJ1-2; CDR3 DNA: TGTGCCAGCAGTTACTATCAGGGGGCGTTGACTAACTATGGCTACACCTTC; CDR3 protein: CASSYYQGALTNYGYTF
D gene: -; V gene: TRBV7-9; clone size: -; J gene: TRBJ2-7; CDR3 DNA: TGTGCCAGCAGCTTAACAACAGGGAGTAGGTACTTC; CDR3 protein: CASSLTTGSRYF
D gene: -; V gene: TRBV20-1; clone size: -; J gene: TRBJ1-1; CDR3 DNA: TGCAGTGCCAGACAACTCGGGACGGGATGGAACACTGAAGCTTTCTTT; CDR3 protein: CSARQLGTGWNTEAFF
D gene: TRBD2; V gene: TRBV3-1; clone size: -; J gene: TRBJ2-1; CDR3 DNA: TGTGCCAGCAGCCAAGATTATTTAGCGGGACGGAATGAGCAGTTCTTC; CDR3 protein: CASSQDYLAGRNEQFF
D gene: -; V gene: TRBV28; clone size: few; J gene: TRBJ2-7; CDR3 DNA: TGTGCCAGCAGTTTAAGTGGGACTCCCGCCCACGAGCAGTACTTC; CDR3 protein: CASSLSGTPAHEQYF
D gene: -; V gene: TRBV29-1; clone size: -; J gene: TRBJ1-2; CDR3 DNA: TGCAGCGTACCACAGGGAGGGGATGGCTACACCTTC; CDR3 protein: CSVPQGGDGYTF
D gene: -; V gene: TRBV5-1; clone size: -; J gene: TRBJ2-2; CDR3 DNA: TGCGCCAGCAGCGCGCAGGGGTACACCGGGGAGCTGTTTTTT; CDR3 protein: CASSAQGYTGELFF
D gene: -; V gene: TRBV7-2; clone size: -; J gene: TRBJ2-7; CDR3 DNA: TGTGCCAGCAGCTTAGCTCGGGTCCAATACGAGCAGTACTTC; CDR3 protein: CASSLARVQYEQYF
D gene: -; V gene: TRBV7-3; clone size: -; J gene: TRBJ1-1; CDR3 DNA: TGTGCCAGCAGCTTAATCCGTGGGAACACTGAAGCTTTCTTT; CDR3 protein: CASSLIRGNTEAFF
D gene: -; V gene: TRBV2; clone size: -; J gene: TRBJ2-7; CDR3 DNA: TGTGCCAGCAAATGGCTATCGCCCGAGCAGTACTTC; CDR3 protein: CASKWLSPEQYF